The rows below give T cell receptor beta chains drawn from one sample of a study of cytomegalovirus exposure and HLA in healthy donors. Produced via immunoSEQ multiplex PCR; TCRdb's table is partial and in-frame only. Found here are some 44,000 clones, 92% of them singletons; the top ten hold more than 4.5%. The sequenced sample consisted of PBMCs. These receptors were taken from a man aged 18 to 30 in good health and CMV-seronegative. Each CDR3 is given with its conserved first and last residue. A D gene is named only where the DNA matches it firmly. Not every row has a clone size; where given, it reads once, few, many or a size class.

d_call j_call v_call clone_size cdr3_nt cdr3_aa
TRBD2 TRBJ2-6 TRBV5-1 . TGCGCCAGCAGCACAGGTCGGGGGGGGCCCCCTCGCTCTGGGGCCAACGTCCTGACTTTC CASSTGRGGPPRSGANVLTF
. TRBJ2-7 TRBV7-9 . TGTGCCAGCAGCTTAGAGGCAGGAAAGACGTACGAGCAGTACTTC CASSLEAGKTYEQYF
. TRBJ1-1 TRBV7-9 . TGTGCCAGCAGCTTGTCGGGTTCGGACACTGAAGCTTTCTTT CASSLSGSDTEAFF
TRBD2 TRBJ2-5 TRBV5-1 once TGCGCCAGCAGCTTGGGGCTAGCGGGAAGGTTTGAGACCCAGTACTTC CASSLGLAGRFETQYF
TRBD2 TRBJ2-7 TRBV7-2 . TGTGCCAGCAGCCCCGGACTAGCGGAGATGACCTACGAGCAGTACTTC CASSPGLAEMTYEQYF
. TRBJ1-6 TRBV11-1 few TGTGCCAGCAGTTCACGGGGGAATAATTCACCCCTCCACTTT CASSSRGNNSPLHF
TRBD2 TRBJ2-5 TRBV7-7 . TGTGCTAGCAGCCGGACTAGCGGCGTCCAAGAGACCCAGTACTTC CASSRTSGVQETQYF
TRBD1 TRBJ2-2 TRBV11-2 . TGTGCCAGCAGCCCCCGGACAGGGGGCACCGGGGAGCTGTTTTTT CASSPRTGGTGELFF
. TRBJ2-2 TRBV7-7 . TGTGCTAGCAGCGAGGGACTTTACACCGGGGAGCTGTTTTTT CASSEGLYTGELFF
TRBD2 TRBJ2-5 TRBV4-2 once TGTGCCAGCAGCCAAGGCAGGACTAGCGGGGGGGCAGAGACCCAGTACTTC CASSQGRTSGGAETQYF
TRBD2 TRBJ2-7 TRBV6-1 . TGTGCCAGCAGTGAGGGACTAGCGGGAGGGGGCGAGCAGTACTTC CASSEGLAGGGEQYF
TRBD2 TRBJ2-5 TRBV5-1 . TGCGCCAGCAGCTTGGGGACTAGTCCTGGGGAGACCCAGTACTTC CASSLGTSPGETQYF
TRBD2 TRBJ2-1 TRBV19 . TGTGCCAGTAGTATAGTATTAGGGCGGGGGGTTTCCTACAATGAGCAGTTCTTC CASSIVLGRGVSYNEQFF
. TRBJ1-1 TRBV7-9 . TGTGCCAGCAGCTTTAACATGAACACTGAAGCTTTCTTT CASSFNMNTEAFF
. TRBJ1-3 TRBV9 . TGTGCCAGCAGCGCGACGGGAGCGATCTCTGGAAACACCATATATTTT CASSATGAISGNTIYF
TRBD2 TRBJ2-5 TRBV2 . TGTGCCAGCAGTTCCCATGGTGGAGCGGGGGGGGCGTGGACCCAGTACTTC CASSSHGGAGGAWTQYF
. TRBJ1-1 TRBV6-1 . TGTGCCAGCAGTGCTGCGTGGGCGAACACTGAAGCTTTCTTT CASSAAWANTEAFF